This T cell receptor (beta chain) was found in a study of shared clonotypes between healthy human individuals. Study information: The plates for each donor numbered three CD4 naive, three CD4 memory, two CD8 naive and one CD8 memory.

Overall study results and limits: Memory subsets generally showed lower estimated richness than naive subsets.

Points on this clone: Its antigen is still unknown.

As defined, naive CD8 cells were CD45RO-negative and positively selected for CCR7, with terminally differentiated effector memory CD45RA+ cells excluded. This CDR3 spans 14 amino acids. Germline-derived CDR1 and CDR2 are SGHRS and YFSETQ. With 5 bases clipped from V and 4 bases from J, the junction kept 8 bases outside the gene matches. The repertoire was sequenced with immunoSEQ multiplex PCR; TCRdb's copy has only in-frame clones and lacks some. This sample has approximately 2,000,000 clones, with about 94% found just once. The source of this sequence is a man between 18 and 35 years old in good health. Some clones in this sample may be carry-over from other donors' samples. This sequence joins TRBV5-1 and TRBJ2-7, with 8 nucleotides matching TRBD2. Sequenced material: naive CD8+ T cells from PBMCs. The CDR3 bases are TGCGCCAGCAGAAAAGCGGGAGCTCGATACGAGCAGTACTTC. Its translation is CASRKAGARYEQYF.